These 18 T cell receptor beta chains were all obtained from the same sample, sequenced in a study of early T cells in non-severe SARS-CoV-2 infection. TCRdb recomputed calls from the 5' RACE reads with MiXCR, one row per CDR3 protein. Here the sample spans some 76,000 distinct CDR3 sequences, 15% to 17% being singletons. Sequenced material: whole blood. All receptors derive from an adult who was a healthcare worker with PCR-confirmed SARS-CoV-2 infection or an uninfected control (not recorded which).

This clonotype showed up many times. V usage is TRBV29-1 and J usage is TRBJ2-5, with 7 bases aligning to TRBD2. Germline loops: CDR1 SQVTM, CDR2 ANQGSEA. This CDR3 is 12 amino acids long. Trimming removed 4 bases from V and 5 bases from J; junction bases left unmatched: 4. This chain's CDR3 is CSVGEGLETQYF. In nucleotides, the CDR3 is TGCAGCGTTGGGGAGGGTTTGGAGACCCAGTACTTC.

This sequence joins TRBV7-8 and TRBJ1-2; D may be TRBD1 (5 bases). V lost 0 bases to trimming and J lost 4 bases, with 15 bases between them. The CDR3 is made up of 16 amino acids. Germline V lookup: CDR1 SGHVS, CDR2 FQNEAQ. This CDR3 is CASSLASSGGRYGYTF. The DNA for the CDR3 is TGTGCCAGCAGCTTAGCGTCATCGGGGGGACGCTATGGCTACACCTTC.

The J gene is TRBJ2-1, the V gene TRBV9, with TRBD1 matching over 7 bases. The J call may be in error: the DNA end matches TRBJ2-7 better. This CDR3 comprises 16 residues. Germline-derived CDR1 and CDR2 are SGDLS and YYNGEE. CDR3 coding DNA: TGTGCCAGCAGCTCTCGGGACAGCTTTTCCTACAATGAGCAGTACTTC. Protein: CASSSRDSFSYNEQYF.

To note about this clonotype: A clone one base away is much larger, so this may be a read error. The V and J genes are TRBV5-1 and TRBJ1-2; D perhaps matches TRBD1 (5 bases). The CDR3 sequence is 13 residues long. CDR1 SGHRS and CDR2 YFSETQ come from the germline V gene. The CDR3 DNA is TGCGCCAGCAGCTGGGTCAGGGACTATGGCTGCACCTTC. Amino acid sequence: CASSWVRDYGCTF.

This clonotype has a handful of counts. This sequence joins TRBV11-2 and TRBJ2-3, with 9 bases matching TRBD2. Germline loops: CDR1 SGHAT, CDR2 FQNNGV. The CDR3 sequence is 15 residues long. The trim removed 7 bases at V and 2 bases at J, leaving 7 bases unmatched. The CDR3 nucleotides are TGTGCCAGCACGGAGCTAGCGGGATTCACAGATACGCAGTATTTT. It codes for CASTELAGFTDTQYF.

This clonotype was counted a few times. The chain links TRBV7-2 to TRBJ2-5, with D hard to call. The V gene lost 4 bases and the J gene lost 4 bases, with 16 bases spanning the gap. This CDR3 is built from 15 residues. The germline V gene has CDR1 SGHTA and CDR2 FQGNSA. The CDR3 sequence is CASSSPGLRAETQYF. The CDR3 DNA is TGTGCCAGCAGCTCCCCGGGCCTTCGGGCAGAGACCCAGTACTTC.

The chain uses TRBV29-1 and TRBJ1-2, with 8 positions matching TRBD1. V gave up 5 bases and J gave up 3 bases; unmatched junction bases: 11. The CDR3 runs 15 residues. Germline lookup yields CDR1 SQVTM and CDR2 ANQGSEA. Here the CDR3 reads CSVPRTGPSDYGYTF. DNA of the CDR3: TGCAGCGTTCCTCGGACAGGGCCGTCGGACTATGGCTACACCTTC.

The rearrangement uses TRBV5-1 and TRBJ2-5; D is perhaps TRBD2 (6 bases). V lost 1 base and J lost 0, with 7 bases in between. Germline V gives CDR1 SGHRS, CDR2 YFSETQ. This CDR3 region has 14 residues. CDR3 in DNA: TGCGCCAGCAGCTTGCGGGACTACCAAGAGACCCAGTACTTC. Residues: CASSLRDYQETQYF.

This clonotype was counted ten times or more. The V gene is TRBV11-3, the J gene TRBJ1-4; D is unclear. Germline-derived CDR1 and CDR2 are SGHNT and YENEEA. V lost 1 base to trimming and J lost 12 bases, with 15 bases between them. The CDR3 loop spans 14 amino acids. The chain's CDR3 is CASSLATRGGELFF. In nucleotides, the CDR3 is TGTGCCAGCAGCTTAGCAACGAGAGGAGGAGAACTGTTTTTT.

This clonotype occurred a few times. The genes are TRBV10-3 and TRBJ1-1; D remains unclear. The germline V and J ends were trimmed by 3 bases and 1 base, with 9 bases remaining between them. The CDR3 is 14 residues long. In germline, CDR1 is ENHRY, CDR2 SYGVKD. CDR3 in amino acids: CAISEGQQNTEAFF. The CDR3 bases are TGTGCCATCAGTGAAGGGCAGCAGAACACTGAAGCTTTCTTT.

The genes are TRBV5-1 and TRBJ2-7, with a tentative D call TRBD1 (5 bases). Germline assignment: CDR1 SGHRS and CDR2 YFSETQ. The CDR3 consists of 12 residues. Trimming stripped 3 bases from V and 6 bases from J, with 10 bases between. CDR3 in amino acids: CASSWGGSEQYF. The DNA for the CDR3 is TGCGCCAGCAGCTGGGGCGGCAGCGAGCAGTACTTC.

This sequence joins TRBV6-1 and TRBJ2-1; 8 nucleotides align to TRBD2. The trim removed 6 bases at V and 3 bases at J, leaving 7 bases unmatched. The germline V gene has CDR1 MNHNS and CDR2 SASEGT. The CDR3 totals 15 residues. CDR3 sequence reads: CASSQAGAGYNEQFF. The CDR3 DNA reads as TGTGCCAGCAGCCAAGCGGGAGCGGGCTACAATGAGCAGTTCTTC.

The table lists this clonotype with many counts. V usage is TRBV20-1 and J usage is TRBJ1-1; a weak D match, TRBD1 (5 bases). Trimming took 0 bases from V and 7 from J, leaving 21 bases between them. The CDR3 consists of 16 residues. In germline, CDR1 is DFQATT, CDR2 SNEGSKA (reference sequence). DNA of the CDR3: TGCAGTGCTAGAGATTCGGGGCTACCTCTCAGAGGTGAAGCTTTCTTT. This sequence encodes CSARDSGLPLRGEAFF.

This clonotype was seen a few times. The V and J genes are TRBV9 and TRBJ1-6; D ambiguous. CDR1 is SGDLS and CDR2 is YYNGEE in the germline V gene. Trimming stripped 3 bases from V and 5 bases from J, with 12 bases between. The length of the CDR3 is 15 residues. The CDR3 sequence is CASSAREGNNSPLHF. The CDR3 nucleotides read TGTGCCAGCAGCGCACGGGAGGGCAATAATTCACCCCTCCACTTT.

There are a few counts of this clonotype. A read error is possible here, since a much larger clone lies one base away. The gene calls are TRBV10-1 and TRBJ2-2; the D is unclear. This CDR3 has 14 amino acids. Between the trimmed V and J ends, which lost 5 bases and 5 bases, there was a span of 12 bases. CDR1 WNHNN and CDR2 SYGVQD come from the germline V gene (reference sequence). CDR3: CASSFDSLTGELFF. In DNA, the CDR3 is TGCGCCAGCAGTTTTGATTCTTTGACCGGGGAGCTGTTTTTT.

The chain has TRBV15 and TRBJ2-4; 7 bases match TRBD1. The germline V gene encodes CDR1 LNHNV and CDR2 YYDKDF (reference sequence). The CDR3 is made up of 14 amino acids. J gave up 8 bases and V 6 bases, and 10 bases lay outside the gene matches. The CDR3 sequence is CATSSQGMVYIQYF. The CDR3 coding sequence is TGTGCCACCAGTTCACAGGGGATGGTATACATTCAGTACTTC.

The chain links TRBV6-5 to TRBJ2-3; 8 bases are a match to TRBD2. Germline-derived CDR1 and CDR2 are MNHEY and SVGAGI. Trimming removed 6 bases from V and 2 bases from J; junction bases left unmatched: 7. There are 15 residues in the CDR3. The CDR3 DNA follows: TGTGCCAGCAGGGGGACGGGGGGGTCCACAGATACGCAGTATTTT. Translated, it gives CASRGTGGSTDTQYF.

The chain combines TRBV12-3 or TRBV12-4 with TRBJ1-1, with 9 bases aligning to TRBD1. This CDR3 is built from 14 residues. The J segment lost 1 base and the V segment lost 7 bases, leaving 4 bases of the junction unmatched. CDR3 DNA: TGTGCCAGCACCGTGACAGGGGGGAACACTGAAGCTTTCTTT. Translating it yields CASTVTGGNTEAFF.